One sample yielded the 12 T cell receptor beta chains listed below, sequenced in a study of blood T cell repertoires in COVID-19. The method was immunoSEQ multiplex PCR; TCRdb's version includes in-frame clones alone and lacks a portion of them. The sample includes 150,000 to 200,000 clones, about 85% of them seen just once. The sample taken for sequencing was peripheral blood. The source is a woman of 80 years or more with acute or convalescent COVID-19.

This clone was observed a few times. The chain links TRBV5-4 to TRBJ1-1; tentatively, D is TRBD1 (5 bases). The germline V gene encodes CDR1 SGHNT and CDR2 YYREEE (reference sequence). Between the trimmed V and J ends, which lost 7 bases and 1 base, there was a span of 14 bases. This CDR3 region has 14 residues. CDR3 nucleotide sequence: TGTGCCAGCGAACGACAGCCGTCGAACACTGAAGCTTTCTTT. Translated, it gives CASERQPSNTEAFF.

About this clone itself: Other DNA sequences in the sample encode the same CDR3. The V gene is TRBV9, the J gene TRBJ1-1; no clear D. Between the trimmed V and J ends, which lost 0 bases and 1 base, there was a span of 4 bases. The CDR3 has 13 amino acids. Germline values: CDR1 SGDLS, CDR2 YYNGEE. CDR3 in amino acids: CASSVAGNTEAFF. The CDR3 bases are TGTGCCAGCAGCGTAGCCGGGAACACTGAAGCTTTCTTT.

The chain recombines TRBV12-5 with TRBJ1-2, with TRBD1 matching over 7 bases. The V gene end was trimmed by 0 bases and the J gene end by 4 bases; junction bases not matched to a gene: 5. The CDR3 is 15 residues long. Per germline, CDR1 LGHNT and CDR2 FRNRAP. The CDR3 spells CASGLVRPGGYGYTF. CDR3 nucleotide sequence: TGTGCTAGTGGTTTGGTACGGCCAGGGGGCTATGGCTACACCTTC.

This CDR3 reads CASSPVMRDVDSYNEQFF. The CDR3 nucleotides read TGTGCCAGCAGCCCCGTGATGCGGGATGTTGACTCCTACAATGAGCAGTTCTTC. The V and J genes are TRBV5-4 and TRBJ2-1; tentative D call: TRBD2 (6 bases). The CDR3 runs to 18 residues. CDR1 SGHNT and CDR2 YYREEE come from the germline V gene (reference sequence). Trimming took off 4 bases at V and 0 bases at J, with 20 bases between the two ends.

The rearrangement links TRBV20-1 to TRBJ2-3, with no clear D. The germline V gene has CDR1 DFQATT and CDR2 SNEGSKA (reference sequence). The V end was cut by 6 bases, the J end by 5 bases, with 9 bases between. The CDR3 spans 11 residues. The CDR3 region is CSAERRDTQYF. The CDR3, as DNA: TGCAGTGCCGAACGTAGAGATACGCAGTATTTT.

The chain carries TRBV19 and TRBJ2-7; tentatively, D is TRBD1 (5 bases). Germline V gene sequence: CDR1 LNHDA, CDR2 SQIVND (reference sequence). The CDR3 contains 14 residues. Deletions cut 3 bases from V and 1 base from J, with 10 bases between. CDR3 sequence reads: CASSMPGNSYEQYF. The CDR3 coding sequence is TGTGCCAGTAGTATGCCAGGGAATTCCTACGAGCAGTACTTC.

The rearrangement links TRBV15 to TRBJ1-5; 9 nucleotides match TRBD1. With 5 bases clipped from V and 4 bases from J, the junction kept 6 bases outside the gene matches. Germline CDR1 reads LNHNV; CDR2 reads YYDKDF (reference sequence). The CDR3 contains 15 residues. The CDR3 sequence: CATSGGDRANQPQHF. In DNA form, the CDR3 reads TGTGCCACCAGCGGGGGGGACAGGGCAAATCAGCCCCAGCATTTT.

The sample holds a few counts of this clone. J is TRBJ1-2 and V is TRBV2; 7 nucleotides align to TRBD1. The CDR3 spans 14 residues. V was pared by 3 bases and J by 3 bases, with 4 bases of the junction left unmatched. Germline CDR1 reads SNHLY; CDR2 reads FYNNEI. CDR3 sequence reads: CASSEGGQYYGYTF. DNA of the CDR3: TGTGCCAGCAGTGAGGGGGGACAGTACTATGGCTACACCTTC.

V usage is TRBV11-2 and J usage is TRBJ2-7; D unclear. Germline CDR1 reads SGHAT; CDR2 reads FQNNGV. The CDR3 has 15 amino acids. The V gene lost 2 bases and the J gene lost 0 bases, with 11 bases spanning the gap. CDR3 amino acids: CASSLMGANSYEQYF. The CDR3 region has the DNA TGTGCCAGCAGCTTAATGGGCGCCAACTCCTACGAGCAGTACTTC.

V usage is TRBV9 and J usage is TRBJ1-4; 8 bases are shared with TRBD1. The CDR3 contains 19 residues. Trimming at V came to 0 bases and at J to 7 bases, leaving 17 bases not matched to a gene. Germline CDR1 and CDR2: SGDLS and YYNGEE. CDR3: CASSVDPGRRTGLGEKLFF. The DNA of the CDR3 is TGTGCCAGCAGCGTAGACCCCGGGCGTCGGACAGGGTTGGGTGAAAAACTGTTTTTT. Filled out from reference TRBV9 and TRBJ1-4, the complete variable domain reads DSGVTQTPKHLITATGQRVTLRCSPRSGDLSVYWYQQSLDQGLQFLIQYYNGEERAKGNILERFSAQQFPDLHSELNLSSLELGDSALYFCASSVDPGRRTGLGEKLFFGSGTQLSVL.

This clone was detected only once. The chain couples TRBV5-1 to TRBJ2-2, with 7 bases fitting TRBD1. CDR3 length equals 13 residues. Germline-derived CDR1 and CDR2 are SGHRS and YFSETQ. V was pared by 7 bases and J by 6 bases, with 6 bases of the junction left unmatched. This chain's CDR3 is CASGQASPGELFF. The CDR3 region has the DNA TGCGCCAGCGGACAGGCGTCCCCCGGGGAGCTGTTTTTT.

This sequence joins TRBV18 and TRBJ2-3; 7 bases align to TRBD2. With V trimmed by 3 bases and J by 2 bases, 2 bases remained unmatched. The CDR3 runs 14 residues. Germline CDR1 KGHSH, CDR2 LQKENI. CDR3 sequence reads: CASSPSGATDTQYF. The CDR3 nucleotides read TGTGCCAGCTCACCGAGCGGGGCCACAGATACGCAGTATTTT.